This TCR beta chain was sequenced during a study of human T cells and chemical hapten exposure. Study outcomes and limitations: Patch test score showed a positive correlation with PT1 expanded TCR counts.

This clonotype was picked up many times. Its target is not known. Time point indicated: patch test 2, 6 weeks after DPC sensitization. Treatment noted: therapeutic diphenylcyclopropenone sensitization with weekly scalp DPC. Unique molecular identifiers were affixed to discrete cDNA molecules within the library. TCRdb reprocessed the RACE reads via MiXCR and lists one record per CDR3 protein. The profile shows about 69,000 distinct CDR3 sequences, approximately 10% of them singletons. The receptor comes from a woman in her forties or fifties with alopecia areata. Some clones in this sample may be carry-over from other donors' samples. The material was whole blood, obtained in connection with sensitization to the hapten diphenylcyclopropenone (DPC).

The chain's CDR3 is CASRRQANQPQHF. CDR3 nucleotides: TGTGCCAGCAGGAGACAGGCCAATCAGCCCCAGCATTTT. The chain is built from TRBV6-6 and TRBJ1-5; D perhaps matches TRBD1 (6 bases). Germline CDR1 reads MNHNY; CDR2 reads SVGAGI (reference sequence). The V end lost 6 bases, the J end lost 3 bases, and 9 bases lay between the germline ends. The CDR3 totals 13 residues.